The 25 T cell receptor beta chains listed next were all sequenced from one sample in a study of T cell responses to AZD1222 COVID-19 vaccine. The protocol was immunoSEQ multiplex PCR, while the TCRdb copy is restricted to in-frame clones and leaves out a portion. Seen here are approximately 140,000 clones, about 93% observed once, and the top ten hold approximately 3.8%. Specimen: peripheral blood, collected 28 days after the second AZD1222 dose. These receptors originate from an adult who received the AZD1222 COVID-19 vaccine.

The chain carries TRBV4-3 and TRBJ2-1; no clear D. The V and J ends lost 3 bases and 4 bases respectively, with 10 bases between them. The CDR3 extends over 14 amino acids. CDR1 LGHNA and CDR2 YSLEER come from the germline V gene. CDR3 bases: TGCGCCAGCAGCCACAGGCGATTTTACAATGAGCAGTTCTTC. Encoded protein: CASSHRRFYNEQFF.

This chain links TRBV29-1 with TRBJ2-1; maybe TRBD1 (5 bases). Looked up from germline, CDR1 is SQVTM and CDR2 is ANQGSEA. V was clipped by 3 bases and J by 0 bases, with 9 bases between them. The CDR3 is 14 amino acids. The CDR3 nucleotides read TGCAGCGTTGAGGGTCAGGGCTCCTACAATGAGCAGTTCTTC. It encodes CSVEGQGSYNEQFF.

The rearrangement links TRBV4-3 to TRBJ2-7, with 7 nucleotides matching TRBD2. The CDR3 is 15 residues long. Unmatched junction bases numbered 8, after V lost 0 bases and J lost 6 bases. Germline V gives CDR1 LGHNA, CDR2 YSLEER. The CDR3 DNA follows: TGCGCCAGCAGCCAAGATACCCAGCGGGATACCGAGCAGTACTTC. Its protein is CASSQDTQRDTEQYF.

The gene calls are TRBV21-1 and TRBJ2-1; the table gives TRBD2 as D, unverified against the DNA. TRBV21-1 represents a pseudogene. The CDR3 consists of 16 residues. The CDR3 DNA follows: TGTGCCAGCACCGAAGGGACTAGCGGGCCATACAATGAGCAGTTCTTC. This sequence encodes CASTEGTSGPYNEQFF.

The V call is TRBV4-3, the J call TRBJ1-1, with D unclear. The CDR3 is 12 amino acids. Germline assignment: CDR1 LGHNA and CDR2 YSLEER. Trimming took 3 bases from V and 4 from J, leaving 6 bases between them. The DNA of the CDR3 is TGCGCCAGCAGCCAGTACGGCACTGAAGCTTTCTTT. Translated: CASSQYGTEAFF.

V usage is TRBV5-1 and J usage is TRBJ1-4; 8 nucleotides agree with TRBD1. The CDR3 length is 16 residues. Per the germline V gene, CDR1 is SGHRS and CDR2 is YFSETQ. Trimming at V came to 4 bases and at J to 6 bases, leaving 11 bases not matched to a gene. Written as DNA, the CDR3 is TGCGCCAGCAGCGACCAATCCGGGACAGGCCATGAAAAACTGTTTTTT. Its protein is CASSDQSGTGHEKLFF.

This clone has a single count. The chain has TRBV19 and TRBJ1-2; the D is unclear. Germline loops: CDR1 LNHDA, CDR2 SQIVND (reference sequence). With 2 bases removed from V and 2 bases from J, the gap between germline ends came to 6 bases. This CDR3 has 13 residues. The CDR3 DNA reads TGTGCCAGTAGTATATACAGCAACTATGGCTACACCTTC. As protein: CASSIYSNYGYTF.

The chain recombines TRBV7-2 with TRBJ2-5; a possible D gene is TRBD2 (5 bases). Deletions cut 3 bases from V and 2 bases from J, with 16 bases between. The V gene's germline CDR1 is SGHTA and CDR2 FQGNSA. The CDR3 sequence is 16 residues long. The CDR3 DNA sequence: TGTGCCAGCAGCTTGGGATCTCGGGGTCTACAAGAGACCCAGTACTTC. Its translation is CASSLGSRGLQETQYF.

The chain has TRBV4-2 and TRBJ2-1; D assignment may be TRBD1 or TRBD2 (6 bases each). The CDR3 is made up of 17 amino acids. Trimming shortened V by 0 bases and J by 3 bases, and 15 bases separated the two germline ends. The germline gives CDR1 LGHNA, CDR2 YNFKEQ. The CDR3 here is CASSQDTRGGIYNEQFF. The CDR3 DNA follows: TGTGCCAGCAGCCAAGACACACGAGGGGGGATCTACAATGAGCAGTTCTTC.

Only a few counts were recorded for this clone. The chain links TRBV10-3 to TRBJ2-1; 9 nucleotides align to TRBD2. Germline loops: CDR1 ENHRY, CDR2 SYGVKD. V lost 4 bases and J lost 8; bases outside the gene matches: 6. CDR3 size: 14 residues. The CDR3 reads CAISALAGGDEQFF. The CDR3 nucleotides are TGTGCCATCAGTGCACTAGCGGGTGGAGATGAGCAGTTCTTC.

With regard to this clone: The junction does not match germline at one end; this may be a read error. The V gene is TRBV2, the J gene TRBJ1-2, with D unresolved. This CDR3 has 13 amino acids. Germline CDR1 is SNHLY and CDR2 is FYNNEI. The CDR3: CASNYGNRQREEF. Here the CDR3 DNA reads TGTGCCAGCAACTACGGTAATCGGCAGAGAGAAGAGTTC.

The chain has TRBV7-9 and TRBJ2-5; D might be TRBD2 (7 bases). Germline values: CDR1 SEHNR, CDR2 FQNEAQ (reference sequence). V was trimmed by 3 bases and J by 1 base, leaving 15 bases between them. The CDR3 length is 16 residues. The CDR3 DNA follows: TGTGCCAGCAGCTTGTTTAGGGGGGGCACCCAAGAGACCCAGTACTTC. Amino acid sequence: CASSLFRGGTQETQYF. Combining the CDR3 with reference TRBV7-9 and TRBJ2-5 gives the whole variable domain DTGVSQNPRHKITKRGQNVTFRCDPISEHNRLYWYRQTLGQGPEFLTYFQNEAQLEKSRLLSDRFSAERPKGSFSTLEIQRTEQGDSAMYLCASSLFRGGTQETQYFGPGTRLLVL.

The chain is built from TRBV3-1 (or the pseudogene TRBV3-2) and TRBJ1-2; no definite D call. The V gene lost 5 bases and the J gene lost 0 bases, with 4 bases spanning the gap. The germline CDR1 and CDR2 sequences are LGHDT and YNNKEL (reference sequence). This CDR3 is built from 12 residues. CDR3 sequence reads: CASSVANYGYTF. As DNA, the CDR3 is TGTGCCAGCAGCGTGGCTAACTATGGCTACACCTTC.

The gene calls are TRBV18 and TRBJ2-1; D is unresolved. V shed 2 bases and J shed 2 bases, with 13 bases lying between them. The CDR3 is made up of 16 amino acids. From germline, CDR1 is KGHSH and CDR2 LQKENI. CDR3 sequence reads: CASSPRVAAAYNEQFF. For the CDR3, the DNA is TGTGCCAGCTCACCAAGGGTAGCCGCGGCCTACAATGAGCAGTTCTTC. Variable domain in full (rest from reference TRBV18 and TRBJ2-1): NAGVMQNPRHLVRRRGQEARLRCSPMKGHSHVYWYRQLPEEGLKFMVYLQKENIIDESGMPKERFSAEFPKEGPSILRIQQVVRGDSAAYFCASSPRVAAAYNEQFFGPGTRLTVL.

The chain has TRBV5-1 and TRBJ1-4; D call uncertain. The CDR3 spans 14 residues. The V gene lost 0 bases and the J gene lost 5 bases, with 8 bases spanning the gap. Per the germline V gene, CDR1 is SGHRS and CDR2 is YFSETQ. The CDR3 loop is CASSLEPGNEKLFF. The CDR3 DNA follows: TGCGCCAGCAGCTTGGAGCCCGGGAATGAAAAACTGTTTTTT.

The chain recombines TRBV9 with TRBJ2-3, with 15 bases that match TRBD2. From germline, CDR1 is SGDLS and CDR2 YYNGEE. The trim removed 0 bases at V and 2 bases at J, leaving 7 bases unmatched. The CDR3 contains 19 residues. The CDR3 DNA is TGTGCCAGCAGCGTAGAGGGGACTAGCGGGGGGTACTTCACAGATACGCAGTATTTT. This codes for CASSVEGTSGGYFTDTQYF.

The chain's CDR3 is CASSLSGQKTNEQFF. In nucleotides, the CDR3 is TGTGCCAGCAGCTTATCGGGACAAAAGACCAATGAGCAGTTCTTC. V and J are TRBV7-3 and TRBJ2-1; D might be TRBD1 (6 bases). CDR3 size: 15 residues. Per germline, CDR1 SGHTA and CDR2 FQGTGA. Between the trimmed V and J ends, which lost 2 bases and 6 bases, there was a span of 14 bases.

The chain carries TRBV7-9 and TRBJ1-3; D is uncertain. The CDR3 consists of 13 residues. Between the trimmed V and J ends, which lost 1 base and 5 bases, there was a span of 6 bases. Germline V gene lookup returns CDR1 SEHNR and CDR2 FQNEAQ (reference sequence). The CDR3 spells CASSLEARNTIYF. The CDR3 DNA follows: TGTGCCAGCAGCTTAGAGGCCAGAAACACCATATATTTT. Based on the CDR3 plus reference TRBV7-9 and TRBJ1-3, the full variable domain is DTGVSQNPRHKITKRGQNVTFRCDPISEHNRLYWYRQTLGQGPEFLTYFQNEAQLEKSRLLSDRFSAERPKGSFSTLEIQRTEQGDSAMYLCASSLEARNTIYFGEGSWLTVV.

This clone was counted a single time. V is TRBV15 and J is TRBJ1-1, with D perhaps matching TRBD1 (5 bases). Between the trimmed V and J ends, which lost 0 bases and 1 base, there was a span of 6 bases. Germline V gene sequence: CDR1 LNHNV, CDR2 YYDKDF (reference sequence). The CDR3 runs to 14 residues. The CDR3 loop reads CATSRERGNTEAFF. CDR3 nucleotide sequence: TGTGCCACCAGCAGAGAGAGGGGGAACACTGAAGCTTTCTTT.

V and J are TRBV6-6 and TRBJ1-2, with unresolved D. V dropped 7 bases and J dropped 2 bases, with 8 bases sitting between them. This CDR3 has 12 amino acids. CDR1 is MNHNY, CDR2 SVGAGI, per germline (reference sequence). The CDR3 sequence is CASKRQNYGYTF. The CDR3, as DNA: TGTGCCAGCAAGCGGCAGAACTATGGCTACACCTTC.

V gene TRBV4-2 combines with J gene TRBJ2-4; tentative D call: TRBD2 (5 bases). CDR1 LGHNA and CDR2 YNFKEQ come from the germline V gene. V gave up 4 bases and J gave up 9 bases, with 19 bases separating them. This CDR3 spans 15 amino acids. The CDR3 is CASSPHGELGRIQYF. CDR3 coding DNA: TGTGCCAGCAGCCCCCACGGGGAGTTGGGTCGCATTCAGTACTTC.

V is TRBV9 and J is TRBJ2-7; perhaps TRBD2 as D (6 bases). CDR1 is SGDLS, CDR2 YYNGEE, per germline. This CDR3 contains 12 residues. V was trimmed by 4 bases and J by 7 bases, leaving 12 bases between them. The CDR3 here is CASSPTRGEQYF. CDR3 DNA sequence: TGTGCCAGCAGCCCGACTCGGGGGGAGCAGTACTTC.

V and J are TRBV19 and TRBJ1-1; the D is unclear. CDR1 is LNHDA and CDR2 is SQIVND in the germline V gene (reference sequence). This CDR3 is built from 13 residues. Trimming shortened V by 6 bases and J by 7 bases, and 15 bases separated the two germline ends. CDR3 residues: CASRGAGSVEAFF. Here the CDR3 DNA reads TGTGCCAGTAGAGGAGCCGGGTCGGTTGAAGCTTTCTTT. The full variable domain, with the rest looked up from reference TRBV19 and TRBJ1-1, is DGGITQSPKYLFRKEGQNVTLSCEQNLNHDAMYWYRQDPGQGLRLIYYSQIVNDFQKGDIAEGYSVSREKKESFPLTVTSAQKNPTAFYLCASRGAGSVEAFFGQGTRLTVV.

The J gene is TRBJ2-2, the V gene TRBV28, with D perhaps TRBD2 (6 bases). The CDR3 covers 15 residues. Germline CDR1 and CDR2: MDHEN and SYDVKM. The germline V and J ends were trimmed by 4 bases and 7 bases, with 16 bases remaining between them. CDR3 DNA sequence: TGTGCCAGCAGTTCCCTCCGCCGGGGGATCGGGGAGCTGTTTTTT. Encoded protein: CASSSLRRGIGELFF.

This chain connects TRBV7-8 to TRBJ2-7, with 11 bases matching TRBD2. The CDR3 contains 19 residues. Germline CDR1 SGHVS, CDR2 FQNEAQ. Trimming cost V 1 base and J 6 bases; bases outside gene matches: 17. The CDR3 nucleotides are TGTGCCAGCAGCTTAGTCATACTAGCGGGAGAGGTCCTACTTTCCGAGCAGTACTTC. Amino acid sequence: CASSLVILAGEVLLSEQYF.